This T cell receptor beta chain was found in a study of T cell responses to AZD1222 COVID-19 vaccine (dated by TCRdb to about 2021). About the full investigation: AZD1222 recipients with second doses at about 4 weeks or about 12 weeks were pooled, because spike-specific TCR depth and breadth did not differ between schedules. Enrollment into the trials was organized by age into subgroups of 18-55, 56-69 and 70-plus years, and those subgroups contained 148, 28 and 57 TCR-sequenced participants, respectively. TCR sequencing covered over 230 trial participants: roughly 200 given two doses of AZD1222 and approximately 25 given two doses of MenACWY control vaccine.

V has 4 bases trimmed and J has 0 bases trimmed; junction bases matching no gene number 3. From cysteine to phenylalanine, the CDR3 is 15 amino acids long. Only CDR3 DNA remains: 45 bases, in frame from the first base. CDR1 and CDR2 are read off the germline V gene as SGDLS and YYNGEE. The time point label here, explained by the study, means: baseline before first vaccination. Vaccinee samples came from UK trials COV001 and COV002, including a single-blind randomized controlled phase 2/3 trial of AZD1222 (ChAdOx1 nCoV-19) in healthy adults. Trial participant PBMC samples were collected at day 0 and day 28 after the second dose for TCRbeta chain sequencing. Overall study results and their limits: Participants were mostly white British, with more females than males. The authors suggested clonal diversity may have been underestimated. CD4 TCRs associated with the vaccine covered the entire spike protein, and the dominant responses were in regions 160-218 and 743-854. Epitopes outside the regions mutated in the B.1.351 and B.1.1.7 variants were reportedly recognized by nearly half of the unique spike-specific TCRs. In the small 56-69-year group, the increase in depth fell short of significance, most likely because of low power. Spike-specific TCR breadth and depth rose significantly after two AZD1222 doses compared with day 0 and with MenACWY recipients. Because no day 14 peak-response samples were available, repertoires were characterized only after the peak T cell response. Conclusions about previously exposed vaccinees are limited because only 5 or 6 AZD1222 recipients were SARS-CoV-2 seropositive at baseline.

This clone showed up just a few times. Its antigen remains unidentified. One base away there is no much larger clone; base qualities are not given. The CDR3 regions of human TCRbeta chains were analyzed by immunosequencing. The source study handled its data this way. TCRs in the repertoires were matched against a reference library of SARS-CoV-2-specific TCRs that had been generated with the MIRA antigen-specificity platform. Breadth was defined as the fraction of unique TCRs that were SARS-CoV-2-associated, and depth was defined as the fraction of total T cells that were SARS-CoV-2-associated. Using the MIRA data, every spike-specific TCR was mapped to the spike region that the TCR reacted to and assigned to either a CD4 or a CD8 class. Log10-transformed breadth and depth values were compared by one-way ANOVA with Sidak's multiple comparisons tests. Entries here come from immuneACCESS through TCRdb and include only in-frame sequences with V and J called. Some clones fail to appear in such tables; in the studies checked, an unresolved V gene covers under half of the shortfall, and the cause of the remainder is unknown. V, J and clone size were drawn from that table, and D and trimming were deduced from the DNA. Within this sample are 120,000 to 150,000 clones, with more than 85% of them counted one time only. Around 5.1% of the sample comes from the top ten.

Source: peripheral blood, taken on day 0 of AZD1222 vaccination. The chain employs TRBV9 and TRBJ2-1, with 8 middle bases fitting TRBD2. This receptor was taken from an adult in good health. The sequence in DNA is TGTGCCAGCAGCACCGGGACTAGCTCCTACAATGAGCAGTTCTTC. Its product reads: CASSTGTSSYNEQFF.